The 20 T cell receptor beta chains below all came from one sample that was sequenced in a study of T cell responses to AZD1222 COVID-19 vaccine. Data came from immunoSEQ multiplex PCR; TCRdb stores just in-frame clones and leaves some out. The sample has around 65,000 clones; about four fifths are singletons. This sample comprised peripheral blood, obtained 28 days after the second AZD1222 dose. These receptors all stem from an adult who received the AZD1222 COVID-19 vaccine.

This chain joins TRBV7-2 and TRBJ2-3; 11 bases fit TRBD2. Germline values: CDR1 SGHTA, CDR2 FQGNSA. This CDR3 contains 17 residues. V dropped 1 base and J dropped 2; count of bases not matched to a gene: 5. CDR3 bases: TGTGCCAGCAGCTTAGTTGTAGCGGGAGGGTTCACAGATACGCAGTATTTT. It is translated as CASSLVVAGGFTDTQYF.

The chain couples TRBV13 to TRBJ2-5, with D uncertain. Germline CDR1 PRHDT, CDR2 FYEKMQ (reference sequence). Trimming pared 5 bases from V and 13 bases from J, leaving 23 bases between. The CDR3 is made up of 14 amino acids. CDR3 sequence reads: CASSPSGPPSRLYF. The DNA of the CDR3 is TGTGCCAGCAGCCCGTCCGGGCCCCCCAGCCGGCTGTACTTC.

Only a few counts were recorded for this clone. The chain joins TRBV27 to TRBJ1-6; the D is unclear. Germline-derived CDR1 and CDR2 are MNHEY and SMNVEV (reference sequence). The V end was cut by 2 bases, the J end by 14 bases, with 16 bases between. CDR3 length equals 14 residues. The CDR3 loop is CASSLVEGRAALHF. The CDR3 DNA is TGTGCCAGCAGTTTAGTGGAGGGTCGGGCCGCCCTCCACTTT.

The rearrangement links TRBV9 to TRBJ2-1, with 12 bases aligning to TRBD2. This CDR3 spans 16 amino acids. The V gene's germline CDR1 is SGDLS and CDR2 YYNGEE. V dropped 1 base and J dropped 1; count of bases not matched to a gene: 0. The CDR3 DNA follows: TGTGCCAGCAGCGTACTAGCGGGAGGGTCCTACAATGAGCAGTTCTTC. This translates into CASSVLAGGSYNEQFF.

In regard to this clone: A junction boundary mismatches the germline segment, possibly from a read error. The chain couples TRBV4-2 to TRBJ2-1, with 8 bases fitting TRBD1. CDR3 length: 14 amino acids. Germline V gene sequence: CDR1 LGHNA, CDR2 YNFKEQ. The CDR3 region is CASSQMTGVNEQFF. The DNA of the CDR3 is TGTGCCAGCAGCCAGATGACAGGGGTAAATGAACAGTTCTTC.

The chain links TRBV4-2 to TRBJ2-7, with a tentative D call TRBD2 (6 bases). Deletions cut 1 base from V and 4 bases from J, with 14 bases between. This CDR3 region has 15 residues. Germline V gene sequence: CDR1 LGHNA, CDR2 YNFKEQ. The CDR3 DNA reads TGTGCCAGCAGCCAAGGTAGCCTCGGGGGTTACGAGCAGTACTTC. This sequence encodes CASSQGSLGGYEQYF.

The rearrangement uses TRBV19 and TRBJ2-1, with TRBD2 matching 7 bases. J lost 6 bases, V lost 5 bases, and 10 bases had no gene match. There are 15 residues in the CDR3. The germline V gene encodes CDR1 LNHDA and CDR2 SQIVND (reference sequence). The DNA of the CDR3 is TGTGCCAGTAGTCCTTCGGGGGTAGCGGGCAATGAGCAGTTCTTC. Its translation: CASSPSGVAGNEQFF.

CDR3 in DNA: TGTGCCAGCAGCTTGGACGGGGGCCCCGGAGATACGCAGTATTTT. This translates into CASSLDGGPGDTQYF. The chain links TRBV5-8 to TRBJ2-3; D may correspond to TRBD1 or TRBD2 (6 bases each). Germline V lookup: CDR1 SGHTS, CDR2 YDEGEE. This CDR3 spans 15 amino acids. Trimming took 0 bases from V and 5 from J, leaving 13 bases between them.

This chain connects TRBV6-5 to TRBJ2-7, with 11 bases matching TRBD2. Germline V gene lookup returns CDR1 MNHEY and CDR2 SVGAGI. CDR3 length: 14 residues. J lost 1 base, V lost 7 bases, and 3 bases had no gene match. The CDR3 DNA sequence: TGTGCCAGCACCATAGCGGGAGGGTCCTACGAGCAGTACTTC. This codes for CASTIAGGSYEQYF.

DNA for the CDR3: TGTGCCAGCAGCGAAGGGGAACGGGTCTTGAATGAGCAGTTCTTC. Translation: CASSEGERVLNEQFF. The chain joins TRBV11-3 to TRBJ2-1; tentatively, D is TRBD1 (5 bases). The germline gives CDR1 SGHNT, CDR2 YENEEA. With 5 bases removed from V and 7 bases from J, the gap between germline ends came to 18 bases. This CDR3 has 15 residues. Supplemented by reference TRBV11-3 and TRBJ2-1, the full variable domain reads EAGVVQSPRYKIIEKKQPVAFWCNPISGHNTLYWYLQNLGQGPELLIRYENEEAVDDSQLPKDRFSAERLKGVDSTLKIQPAELGDSAVYLCASSEGERVLNEQFFGPGTRLTVL.

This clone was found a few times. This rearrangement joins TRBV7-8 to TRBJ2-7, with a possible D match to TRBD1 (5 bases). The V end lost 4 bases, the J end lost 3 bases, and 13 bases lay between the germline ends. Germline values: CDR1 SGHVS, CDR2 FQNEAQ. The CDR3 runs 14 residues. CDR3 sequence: CASSSSTGFYEQYF. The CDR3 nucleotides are TGTGCCAGCAGCTCATCCACAGGTTTCTACGAGCAGTACTTC.

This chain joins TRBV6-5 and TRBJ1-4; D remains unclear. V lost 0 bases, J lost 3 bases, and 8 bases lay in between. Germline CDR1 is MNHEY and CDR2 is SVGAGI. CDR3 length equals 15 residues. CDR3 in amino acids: CASSYSVGSNEKLFF. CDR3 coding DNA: TGTGCCAGCAGTTACTCGGTCGGGTCTAATGAAAAACTGTTTTTT.

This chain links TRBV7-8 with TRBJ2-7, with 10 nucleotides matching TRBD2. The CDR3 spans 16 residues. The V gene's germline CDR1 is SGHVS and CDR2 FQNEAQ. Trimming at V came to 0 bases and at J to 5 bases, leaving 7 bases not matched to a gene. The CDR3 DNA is TGTGCCAGCAGCTTAGCGCAGGCTAGCGGGAGCAACGAGCAGTACTTC. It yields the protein CASSLAQASGSNEQYF. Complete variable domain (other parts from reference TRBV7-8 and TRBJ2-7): GAGVSQSPRYKVAKRGQDVALRCDPISGHVSLFWYQQALGQGPEFLTYFQNEAQLDKSGLPSDRFFAERPEGSVSTLKIQRTQQEDSAVYLCASSLAQASGSNEQYFGPGTRLTVT.

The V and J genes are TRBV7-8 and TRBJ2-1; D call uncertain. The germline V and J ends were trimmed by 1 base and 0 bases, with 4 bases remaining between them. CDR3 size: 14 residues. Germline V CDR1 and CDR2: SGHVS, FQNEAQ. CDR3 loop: CASSLGSSYNEQFF. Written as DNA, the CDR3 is TGTGCCAGCAGCTTAGGGTCCTCCTACAATGAGCAGTTCTTC. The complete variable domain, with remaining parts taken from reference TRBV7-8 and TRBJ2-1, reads GAGVSQSPRYKVAKRGQDVALRCDPISGHVSLFWYQQALGQGPEFLTYFQNEAQLDKSGLPSDRFFAERPEGSVSTLKIQRTQQEDSAVYLCASSLGSSYNEQFFGPGTRLTVL.

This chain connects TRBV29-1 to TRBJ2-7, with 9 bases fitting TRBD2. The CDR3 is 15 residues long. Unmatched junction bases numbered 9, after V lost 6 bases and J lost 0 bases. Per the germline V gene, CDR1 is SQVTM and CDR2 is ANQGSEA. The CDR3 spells CSVSGTSRSSYEQYF. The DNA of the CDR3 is TGCAGCGTCTCCGGGACTAGCAGGAGCTCCTACGAGCAGTACTTC.

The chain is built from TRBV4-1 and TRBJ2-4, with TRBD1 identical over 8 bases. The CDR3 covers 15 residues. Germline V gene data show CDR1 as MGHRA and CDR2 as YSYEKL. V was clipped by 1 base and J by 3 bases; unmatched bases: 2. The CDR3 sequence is CASSQVQGGKNIQYF. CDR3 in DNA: TGCGCCAGCAGCCAAGTACAGGGGGGCAAAAACATTCAGTACTTC.

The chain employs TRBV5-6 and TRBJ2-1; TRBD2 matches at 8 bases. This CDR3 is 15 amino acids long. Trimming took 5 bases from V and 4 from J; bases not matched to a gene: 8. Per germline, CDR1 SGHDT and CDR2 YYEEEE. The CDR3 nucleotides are TGTGCCAGCAGGGCGGGACTAGATGGATACAATGAGCAGTTCTTC. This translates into CASRAGLDGYNEQFF.

In DNA form, the CDR3 reads TGTGCCAGCAGTGAAGCGGCCGGGGCCACTGAAGCTTTCTTT. This translates into CASSEAAGATEAFF. The V call is TRBV6-1, the J call TRBJ1-1, with D perhaps TRBD1 (5 bases). The CDR3 has 14 amino acids. Germline V lookup: CDR1 MNHNS, CDR2 SASEGT. V shed 0 bases and J shed 4 bases, with 9 bases lying between them.

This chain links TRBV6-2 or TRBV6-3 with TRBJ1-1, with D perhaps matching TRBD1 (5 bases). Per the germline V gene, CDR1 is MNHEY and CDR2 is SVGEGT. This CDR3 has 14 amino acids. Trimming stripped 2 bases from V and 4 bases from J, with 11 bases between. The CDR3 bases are TGTGCCAGCAGTTACAGGGGAGGTGGCACTGAAGCTTTCTTT. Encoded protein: CASSYRGGGTEAFF.

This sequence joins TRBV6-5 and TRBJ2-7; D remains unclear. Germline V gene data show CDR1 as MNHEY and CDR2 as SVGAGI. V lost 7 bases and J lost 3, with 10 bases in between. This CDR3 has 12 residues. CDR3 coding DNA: TGTGCCAGCATCGGATCCGACTACGAGCAGTACTTC. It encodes CASIGSDYEQYF.